The entry below gives a single T cell receptor (beta chain) sequence along with its context. Its antigen remains undetermined. No base qualities exist here, and no much larger clone lies one base off it. Donors formed part of the validation cohort, which comprised over a hundred subjects and was distinct from the first cohort of 666 subjects. The protocol used for the library was the immunoSEQ multiplex PCR assay. Per the original workflow: A statistical classification framework was developed to diagnose cytomegalovirus status using the catalog of TCR beta chain sequences. The table was pulled from immuneACCESS by TCRdb, which kept in-frame rearrangements only. Such tables lose some clones; where checked, under half of the loss comes from unresolved V genes, and the rest has no known cause. V and J calls and clone size come straight from that table; D and trimming were deduced from the DNA. The sample table contains roughly 190,000 clones; only one count was recorded for about 82% of them. The top ten hold roughly 1.5% of the sample.

The sample is drawn from a study of cytomegalovirus exposure and HLA in healthy donors (dated by TCRdb to 2015 to 2018). About the study as a whole: According to a later analysis, the roughly 120 validation repertoires were produced on the same platform as the 666 repertoires of the first cohort. To predict cytomegalovirus infection status, the study brought together high-throughput TCR immunosequencing, statistical association of individual TCRs with disease status, and machine learning. The study aimed to test whether signatures of past pathogen exposure could be identified by cataloging public T cell receptors. A separate validation cohort of about 110 different subjects was used in addition to the 666-subject first cohort.

The CDR3 measures 16 amino acids from cysteine to phenylalanine. CDR3 DNA only is kept here, 48 bases in frame from base 1. CDR1 and CDR2 were assigned from the germline V gene as ENHRY and SYGVKD. For this chain, trimming is 6 bases at the V end and 0 bases at the J end, and the number of junction bases without a gene match is 7. Paper-wide results and their limitations: The validation cohort had no HLA typing available for a later analysis, so co-occurrence within that cohort was assessed over all 130 or so repertoires. While some public TCRs were present in many individuals, most TCR sequences turned up only very rarely across donors. Of the cluster scores, roughly 95% were above 0 in a later analysis, which found that TCRs clustered in the first cohort also tended to co-occur in the approximately 130 validation repertoires. The study gave a list of over 150 TCR beta chains associated with cytomegalovirus. In vitro tests confirmed that a few of the cytomegalovirus-associated TCR beta chains recognize cytomegalovirus antigens. The classifier was reported to diagnose cytomegalovirus status with high specificity and sensitivity in both the original and validation cohorts. The authors suggested that the approach could potentially be generalized to other disease states and immunological phenotypes.

The receptor was isolated from a woman between 18 and 29 years old in good health and CMV-seronegative. The material sequenced was PBMCs. Recombination joined TRBV10-3 with TRBJ2-2; TRBD2 matches 7 bases in the middle. The nucleotides are TGTGCCATCAGGCAAGCGGGACGAACGAACACCGGGGAGCTGTTTTTT. This encodes CAIRQAGRTNTGELFF.